The 15 T cell receptor beta chains presented below share a single source sample, sequenced in a study of CD8 T cells in Susac syndrome. The authors reverse transcribed about 0.5 to 1 ug RNA with random hexamers. TCRdb itself ran the immunoSEQ multiplex PCR reads through MiXCR, one entry per CDR3 protein. This sample has 190,000 or so distinct CDR3 sequences, with roughly 96% found just once. Sequencing was carried out using CD4+ T cells from PBMCs. Receptor source: a human donor with multiple sclerosis.

The V call is TRBV7-3, the J call TRBJ2-3, with D possibly TRBD1 on 5 matching bases. The CDR3 spans 14 residues. V was clipped by 5 bases and J by 1 base, with 10 bases between them. CDR1 and CDR2 from the germline V gene are SGHTA and FQGTGA. The CDR3 nucleotides are TGTGCCAGCAGCCAGGGTTTCGGCACAGATACGCAGTATTTT. This codes for CASSQGFGTDTQYF.

CDR3 sequence reads: CASSPGTSVSIQYF. The CDR3 DNA sequence: TGTGCCAGCAGCCCCGGGACTAGTGTCAGCATTCAGTACTTC. The gene calls are TRBV7-9 and TRBJ2-4; TRBD2 matches 8 bases. V lost 5 bases, J lost 9 bases, and 9 bases stayed unmatched. CDR1 is SEHNR, CDR2 FQNEAQ, per germline (reference sequence). CDR3 size: 14 residues.

The CDR3: CAWGQVMNTEAFF. CDR3 bases: TGTGCCTGGGGACAGGTAATGAACACTGAAGCTTTCTTT. The chain couples TRBV30 to TRBJ1-1, with TRBD1 matching over 7 bases. The CDR3 has 13 residues. Trimming removed 5 bases from V and 0 bases from J; junction bases left unmatched: 3. Germline lookup yields CDR1 GTSNPN and CDR2 SVGIG (reference sequence).

The chain has TRBV29-1 and TRBJ2-1; no clear D gene. Germline V gene data show CDR1 as SQVTM and CDR2 as ANQGSEA. This CDR3 contains 14 residues. CDR3 nucleotides: TGCAGTTTTGGGCGAGAACCCGTCGGCAATGAGCAGTTCTTC. Residues: CSFGREPVGNEQFF.

The chain combines TRBV29-1 with TRBJ1-1, with 10 bases that match TRBD1. CDR1 is SQVTM, CDR2 ANQGSEA, per germline. Germline trimming cut 4 bases from V and 4 bases from J; bases unmatched to any gene: 3. The CDR3 extends over 13 amino acids. The CDR3 bases are TGCAGCGTTGCTAGGACAGGGGGCACTGAAGCTTTCTTT. It yields the protein CSVARTGGTEAFF.

The CDR3 sequence: CASSRDSRPYEQYF. CDR3 coding DNA: TGTGCCAGCAGTCGGGACAGTCGGCCCTACGAGCAGTACTTC. This chain uses TRBV27 with TRBJ2-7; 7 bases align to TRBD1. The junction had 6 bases not matched to a gene; V was cut back by 5 bases and J by 2 bases. CDR1 is MNHEY and CDR2 is SMNVEV in the germline V gene (reference sequence). This CDR3 contains 14 residues.

This clonotype was observed once. The chain employs TRBV20-1 and TRBJ1-2; D is undetermined. V lost 7 bases to trimming and J lost 0 bases, with 9 bases between them. Germline lookup yields CDR1 DFQATT and CDR2 SNEGSKA (reference sequence). The CDR3 consists of 12 residues. DNA for the CDR3: TGCAGTGTTCGGACCTCTAACTATGGCTACACCTTC. Translated: CSVRTSNYGYTF.

This rearrangement joins TRBV20-1 to TRBJ2-3; D possibly corresponds to TRBD1 (5 bases). Germline CDR1 reads DFQATT; CDR2 reads SNEGSKA (reference sequence). The CDR3 length is 14 residues. CDR3 nucleotide sequence: TGCAGCGTAAAGGGGATCTTAGTCACAGATACGCAGTATTTT. As protein: CSVKGILVTDTQYF.

The chain employs TRBV6-5 and TRBJ2-5; TRBD2 is a possible D gene (6 bases). Germline V gene data show CDR1 as MNHEY and CDR2 as SVGAGI. V was clipped by 6 bases and J by 2 bases, with 16 bases between them. CDR3 length equals 15 residues. The CDR3 is CASSPAGNPQETQYF. Written as DNA, the CDR3 is TGTGCCAGCAGCCCCGCGGGAAATCCGCAAGAGACCCAGTACTTC.

V is TRBV18 and J is TRBJ2-7, with TRBD1 identical over 9 bases. Germline-derived CDR1 and CDR2 are KGHSH and LQKENI. Unmatched junction bases numbered 5, after V lost 3 bases and J lost 5 bases. This CDR3 has 14 amino acids. In DNA, the CDR3 is TGTGCCAGCTCACCGAGGACAGGGGTGCACGAGCAGTACTTC. This translates into CASSPRTGVHEQYF.

This clonotype turned up a few times. This sequence joins TRBV18 and TRBJ1-1; D is possibly TRBD1 (5 bases). V lost 3 bases to trimming and J lost 1 base, with 9 bases between them. Germline assignment: CDR1 KGHSH and CDR2 LQKENI. The CDR3 extends over 14 amino acids. The CDR3 DNA is TGTGCCAGCTCACCTTCCGGGGCGAACACTGAAGCTTTCTTT. The encoded protein is CASSPSGANTEAFF.

This clonotype was recorded only once. The chain couples TRBV6-1 to TRBJ2-7; TRBD1 is a possible D gene (5 bases). The CDR3 loop spans 14 amino acids. V gave up 7 bases and J gave up 0 bases, with 13 bases separating them. Germline assignment: CDR1 MNHNS and CDR2 SASEGT. The CDR3 protein is CASTPVQGSYEQYF. DNA of the CDR3: TGTGCCAGCACTCCAGTCCAGGGCTCCTACGAGCAGTACTTC.

This chain uses TRBV20-1 with TRBJ2-7, with a tentative D call TRBD1 (5 bases). Germline V gene sequence: CDR1 DFQATT, CDR2 SNEGSKA (reference sequence). This CDR3 has 13 residues. V lost 3 bases, J lost 2 bases, and 11 bases lay in between. The CDR3 loop is CSASWQGTYEQYF. CDR3 in DNA: TGCAGTGCTAGTTGGCAGGGCACCTACGAGCAGTACTTC.

The chain joins TRBV29-1 to TRBJ2-1; D ambiguous. With 6 bases removed from V and 10 bases from J, the gap between germline ends came to 16 bases. CDR1 SQVTM and CDR2 ANQGSEA come from the germline V gene. This CDR3 is built from 12 residues. CDR3 bases: TGCAGCGTACCACCGGGTCACGGGGAGCAGTTCTTC. It encodes CSVPPGHGEQFF.

The chain uses TRBV5-1 and TRBJ2-1; D is ambiguous. Germline-derived CDR1 and CDR2 are SGHRS and YFSETQ. The V end was cut by 0 bases, the J end by 6 bases, with 10 bases between. This CDR3 comprises 14 residues. CDR3 in amino acids: CASSLDSVFNEQFF. The CDR3 nucleotides are TGCGCCAGCAGCTTGGATTCGGTTTTCAATGAGCAGTTCTTC.